The 21 T cell receptor beta chains below all came from one sample that was sequenced in a study of OX40 agonist ivuxolimab in advanced cancers. Measured with immunoSEQ multiplex PCR; TCRdb has only the in-frame clones, and not every one. The sample shows 30,000 to 45,000 clones, roughly 80% of them seen only once. Sequencing was performed on CD4+ or CD8+ T cells sorted from blood, taken in a trial of the OX40 agonist ivuxolimab. These receptors were collected from an adult with an advanced solid tumor such as melanoma, head and neck, liver or kidney cancer.

The chain links TRBV6-1 to TRBJ2-3, with 7 bases that match TRBD2. Germline loops: CDR1 MNHNS, CDR2 SASEGT. The CDR3 is made up of 17 amino acids. V gave up 0 bases and J gave up 5 bases; unmatched junction bases: 11. The CDR3, as DNA: TGTGCCAGCAGTGAAGCCCCCCCGGAGCGGGGTGAAGATACGCAGTATTTT. Residues: CASSEAPPERGEDTQYF.

V usage is TRBV29-1 and J usage is TRBJ1-2; no clear D. The germline gives CDR1 SQVTM, CDR2 ANQGSEA. There are 12 residues in the CDR3. With 6 bases removed from V and 4 bases from J, the gap between germline ends came to 12 bases. CDR3 region: CSVGTSTYGYTF. CDR3 DNA: TGCAGCGTGGGTACATCCACCTATGGCTACACCTTC. Full variable domain (remainder filled in from reference TRBV29-1 and TRBJ1-2): SAVISQKPSRDICQRGTSLTIQCQVDSQVTMMFWYRQQPGQSLTLIATANQGSEATYESGFVIDKFPISRPNLTFSTLTVSNMSPEDSSIYLCSVGTSTYGYTFGSGTRLTVV.

The chain combines TRBV15 with TRBJ1-5, with D tentatively TRBD1 (6 bases). The CDR3 spans 15 residues. The germline V and J ends were trimmed by 0 bases and 7 bases, with 13 bases remaining between them. Germline loops: CDR1 LNHNV, CDR2 YYDKDF (reference sequence). DNA of the CDR3: TGTGCCACCAGCAGAGATCTCGCAGGGGCGCAGCCCCAGCATTTT. It translates to CATSRDLAGAQPQHF.

The chain carries TRBV9 and TRBJ1-3; D might be TRBD1 (6 bases). Germline CDR1 reads SGDLS; CDR2 reads YYNGEE. The V and J ends lost 7 bases and 2 bases respectively, with 16 bases between them. The CDR3 length is 15 residues. The CDR3 sequence is CASQGRASAGNTIYF. For the CDR3, the DNA is TGTGCCAGCCAGGGGAGGGCGTCGGCTGGAAACACCATATATTTT.

J is TRBJ1-1 and V is TRBV19; no firm D call. Trimming took 5 bases from V and 1 from J, leaving 11 bases between them. Germline values: CDR1 LNHDA, CDR2 SQIVND (reference sequence). This CDR3 comprises 14 residues. The chain's CDR3 is CASSAQTPNTEAFF. CDR3 nucleotides: TGTGCCAGTAGTGCACAAACACCGAACACTGAAGCTTTCTTT.

The CDR3 DNA sequence: TGTGCCAGCAGCTTAGGTAGCGGGGGGACGAACACCGGGGAGCTGTTTTTT. Translation: CASSLGSGGTNTGELFF. The J gene is TRBJ2-2, the V gene TRBV7-2; TRBD2 matches at 10 bases. Germline values: CDR1 SGHTA, CDR2 FQGNSA. V lost 1 base to trimming and J lost 0 bases; unmatched junction nucleotides: 2. The CDR3 spans 17 residues. Supplemented by reference TRBV7-2 and TRBJ2-2, the full variable domain reads GAGVSQSPSNKVTEKGKDVELRCDPISGHTALYWYRQSLGQGLEFLIYFQGNSAPDKSGLPSDRFSAERTGGSVSTLTIQRTQQEDSAVYLCASSLGSGGTNTGELFFGEGSRLTVL.

The rearrangement uses TRBV6-6 and TRBJ1-1; possibly TRBD1 for D (5 bases). With 9 bases removed from V and 0 bases from J, the gap between germline ends came to 14 bases. The CDR3 sequence is 14 residues long. Germline CDR1 reads MNHNY; CDR2 reads SVGAGI (reference sequence). The DNA of the CDR3 is TGTGCCAGTCTGGGGGAACTAATGAACACTGAAGCTTTCTTT. Amino acid sequence: CASLGELMNTEAFF.

V is TRBV7-8 and J is TRBJ1-2; no clear D. CDR1 and CDR2 (germline): SGHVS, FQNEAQ. The CDR3 contains 16 residues. The V and J ends lost 5 bases and 5 bases respectively, with 21 bases between them. The CDR3 protein is CASSLGSISGTYGYTF. CDR3 DNA sequence: TGTGCCAGCAGCCTAGGATCCATCTCGGGAACTTATGGCTACACCTTC.

V is TRBV11-2 and J is TRBJ1-5, with D perhaps matching TRBD1 (5 bases). The CDR3 covers 15 residues. V was pared by 1 base and J by 1 base, with 8 bases between. Germline V lookup: CDR1 SGHAT, CDR2 FQNNGV. CDR3 residues: CASSLVGTSNQPQHF. CDR3 nucleotides: TGTGCCAGCAGCTTAGTCGGGACGAGCAATCAGCCCCAGCATTTT.

The V gene is TRBV18, the J gene TRBJ2-2, with D possibly TRBD1 on 6 matching bases. Germline CDR1 and CDR2: KGHSH and LQKENI. V lost 3 bases to trimming and J lost 5 bases, with 13 bases between them. The CDR3 is 15 amino acids. The CDR3 DNA follows: TGTGCCAGCTCACCCGGACAGACCCGGACCGGGGAGCTGTTTTTT. Protein: CASSPGQTRTGELFF.

The V and J genes are TRBV6-5 and TRBJ1-6; no firm D call. The CDR3 length is 15 residues. Germline CDR1 and CDR2: MNHEY and SVGAGI. Trimming shortened V by 1 base and J by 10 bases, and 14 bases separated the two germline ends. The CDR3 bases are TGTGCCAGCAGTTACTGGACTCGGGAGGGATCACCCCTCCACTTT. Amino acid sequence: CASSYWTREGSPLHF.

The chain's CDR3 is CASSLAQRNTEAFF. DNA for the CDR3: TGCGCCAGCAGCTTGGCACAGCGGAACACTGAAGCTTTCTTT. The chain joins TRBV5-1 to TRBJ1-1; D call uncertain. Per germline, CDR1 SGHRS and CDR2 YFSETQ. V was shortened by 0 bases and J by 1 base, with 7 bases between the two germline ends. The CDR3 sequence is 14 residues long.

The chain links TRBV20-1 to TRBJ2-5; D is uncertain. V lost 7 bases and J lost 5, with 11 bases in between. CDR3 size: 11 residues. Looked up from germline, CDR1 is DFQATT and CDR2 is SNEGSKA (reference sequence). The CDR3 DNA reads TGCAGTGGACACTTGGGGGAGACCCAGTACTTC. Its protein product is CSGHLGETQYF.

The chain uses TRBV7-9 and TRBJ1-5; D call uncertain. Trimming took off 3 bases at V and 5 bases at J, with 8 bases between the two ends. CDR1 and CDR2 from the germline V gene are SEHNR and FQNEAQ (reference sequence). The CDR3 is 13 amino acids. The CDR3 protein is CASSFIGDQPQHF. The CDR3 nucleotides are TGTGCCAGCAGCTTCATCGGGGATCAGCCCCAGCATTTT.

The V and J genes are TRBV11-2 and TRBJ1-4, with D perhaps TRBD1 (5 bases). CDR3 size: 15 residues. V lost 1 base, J lost 7 bases, and 13 bases lay in between. Germline CDR1 is SGHAT and CDR2 is FQNNGV. CDR3: CASSLVNFGGEKLFF. CDR3 in DNA: TGTGCCAGCAGCTTAGTTAATTTTGGGGGTGAAAAACTGTTTTTT. The variable domain in full, completed from reference TRBV11-2 and TRBJ1-4, reads EAGVAQSPRYKIIEKRQSVAFWCNPISGHATLYWYQQILGQGPKLLIQFQNNGVVDDSQLPKDRFSAERLKGVDSTLKIQPAKLEDSAVYLCASSLVNFGGEKLFFGSGTQLSVL.

The chain links TRBV5-8 to TRBJ1-2; 8 bases match TRBD1. CDR1 SGHTS and CDR2 YDEGEE come from the germline V gene. Trimming cost V 6 bases and J 3 bases; bases outside gene matches: 10. The CDR3 consists of 15 residues. The CDR3 is CASNPGQGGDYGYTF. The CDR3 DNA sequence: TGTGCCAGCAACCCTGGACAGGGAGGGGACTATGGCTACACCTTC. Drawing the rest from reference TRBV5-8 and TRBJ1-2, the complete variable domain is EAGVTQSPTHLIKTRGQQATLRCSPISGHTSVYWYQQALGLGLQFLLWYDEGEERNRGNFPPRFSGRQFPNYSSELNVNALELEDSALYLCASNPGQGGDYGYTFGSGTRLTVV.

The genes are TRBV7-9 and TRBJ2-7; 7 positions match TRBD2. With 1 base clipped from V and 3 bases from J, the junction kept 9 bases outside the gene matches. The CDR3 covers 16 residues. Germline CDR1 is SEHNR and CDR2 is FQNEAQ (reference sequence). The CDR3 DNA reads TGTGCCAGCAGCTTAGGCGGGGGACTACCCAACTACGAGCAGTACTTC. This encodes CASSLGGGLPNYEQYF.

The rearrangement links TRBV7-6 to TRBJ2-1; 7 nucleotides agree with TRBD1. The CDR3 has 16 amino acids. J gave up 4 bases and V 5 bases, and 11 bases lay outside the gene matches. The germline gives CDR1 SGHVS, CDR2 FNYEAQ. CDR3 region: CASSPLGRQGYNEQFF. CDR3 nucleotides: TGTGCCAGCAGCCCCCTTGGACGACAGGGTTACAATGAGCAGTTCTTC. The variable domain in full, with the rest retrieved from reference TRBV7-6 and TRBJ2-1, is GAGVSQSPRYKVTKRGQDVALRCDPISGHVSLYWYRQALGQGPEFLTYFNYEAQQDKSGLPNDRFSAERPEGSISTLTIQRTEQRDSAMYRCASSPLGRQGYNEQFFGPGTRLTVL.

V is TRBV7-8 and J is TRBJ2-7; D remains ambiguous. Germline loops: CDR1 SGHVS, CDR2 FQNEAQ. CDR3 size: 11 residues. V lost 5 bases to trimming and J lost 3 bases, with 5 bases between them. Here the CDR3 reads CASSRDYEQYF. The CDR3 DNA reads TGTGCCAGCAGCCGAGACTACGAGCAGTACTTC.

The genes are TRBV30 and TRBJ1-2; D is unresolved. Germline V CDR1 and CDR2: GTSNPN, SVGIG (reference sequence). The CDR3 length is 11 residues. V dropped 2 bases and J dropped 5 bases, with 6 bases sitting between them. The CDR3 reads CAWSIRYGYTF. The CDR3 DNA sequence: TGTGCCTGGAGTATCCGATATGGCTACACCTTC.

The V call is TRBV5-5, the J call TRBJ2-5; D may match TRBD1 or TRBD2 (5 bases each). Germline CDR1 is SGHKS and CDR2 is YYEKEE (reference sequence). Trimming pared 3 bases from V and 2 bases from J, leaving 8 bases between. This CDR3 is 13 amino acids long. The CDR3 DNA follows: TGTGCCAGCAGCTGGGGACCGCAAGAGACCCAGTACTTC. Translated, it gives CASSWGPQETQYF.